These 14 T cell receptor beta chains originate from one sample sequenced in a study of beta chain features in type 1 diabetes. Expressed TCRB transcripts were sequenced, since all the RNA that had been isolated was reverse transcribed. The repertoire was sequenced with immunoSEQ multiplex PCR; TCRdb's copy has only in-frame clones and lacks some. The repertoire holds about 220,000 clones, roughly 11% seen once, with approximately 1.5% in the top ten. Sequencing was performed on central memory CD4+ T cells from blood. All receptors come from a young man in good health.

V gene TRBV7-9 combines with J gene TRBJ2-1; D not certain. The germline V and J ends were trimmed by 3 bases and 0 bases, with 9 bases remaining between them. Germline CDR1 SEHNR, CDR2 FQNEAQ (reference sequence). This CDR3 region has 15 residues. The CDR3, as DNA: TGTGCCAGCAGCTTTCCATACGGCTCCTACAATGAGCAGTTCTTC. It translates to CASSFPYGSYNEQFF.

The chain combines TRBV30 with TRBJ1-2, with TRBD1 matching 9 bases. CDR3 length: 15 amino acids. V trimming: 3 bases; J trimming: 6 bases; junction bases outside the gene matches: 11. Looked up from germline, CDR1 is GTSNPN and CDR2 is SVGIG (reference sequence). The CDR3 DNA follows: TGTGCCTGGAGAGCGGTTACCGGGACAGGGAATGGCTACACCTTC. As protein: CAWRAVTGTGNGYTF.

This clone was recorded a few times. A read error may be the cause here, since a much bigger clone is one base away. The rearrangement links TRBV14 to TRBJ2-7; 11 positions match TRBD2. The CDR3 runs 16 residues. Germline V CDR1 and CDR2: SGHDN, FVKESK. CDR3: CARSKAGTSGSLEQYF. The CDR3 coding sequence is TGTGCCCGCAGCAAGGCCGGGACTAGCGGAAGCTTGGAGCAGTACTTC.

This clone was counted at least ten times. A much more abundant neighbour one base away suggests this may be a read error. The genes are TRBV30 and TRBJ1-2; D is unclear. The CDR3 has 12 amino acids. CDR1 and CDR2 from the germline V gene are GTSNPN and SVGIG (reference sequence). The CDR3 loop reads CVSPGGGVGYTF. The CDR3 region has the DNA TGTGTCTCTCCTGGAGGCGGGGTTGGCTACACCTTC.

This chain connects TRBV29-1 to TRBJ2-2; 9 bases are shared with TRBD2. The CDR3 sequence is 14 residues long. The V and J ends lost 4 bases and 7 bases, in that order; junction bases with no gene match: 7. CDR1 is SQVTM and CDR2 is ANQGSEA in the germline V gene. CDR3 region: CSVAAGGPIGELFF. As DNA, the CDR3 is TGCAGCGTTGCTGCGGGAGGGCCGATCGGGGAGCTGTTTTTT.

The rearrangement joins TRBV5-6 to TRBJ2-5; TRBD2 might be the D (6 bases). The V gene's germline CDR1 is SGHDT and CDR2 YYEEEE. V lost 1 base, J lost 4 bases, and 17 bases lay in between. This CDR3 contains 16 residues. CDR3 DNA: TGTGCCAGCAGCTTGAGGTCGCCTAACGGGGGAGAGACCCAGTACTTC. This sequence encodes CASSLRSPNGGETQYF.

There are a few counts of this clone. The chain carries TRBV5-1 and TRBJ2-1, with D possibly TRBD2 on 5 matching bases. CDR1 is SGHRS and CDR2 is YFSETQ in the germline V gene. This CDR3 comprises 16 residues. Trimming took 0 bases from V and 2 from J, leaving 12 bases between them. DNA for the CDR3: TGCGCCAGCAGCTTGGCCCCGGGGAGTGCCTACAATGAGCAGTTCTTC. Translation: CASSLAPGSAYNEQFF.

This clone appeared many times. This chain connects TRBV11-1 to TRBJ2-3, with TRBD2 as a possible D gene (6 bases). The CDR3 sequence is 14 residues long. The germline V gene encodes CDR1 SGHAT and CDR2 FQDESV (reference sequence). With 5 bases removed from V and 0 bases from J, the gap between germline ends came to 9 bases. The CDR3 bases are TGTGCCAGCAGCCCGGGACTGAGCACAGATACGCAGTATTTT. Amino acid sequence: CASSPGLSTDTQYF. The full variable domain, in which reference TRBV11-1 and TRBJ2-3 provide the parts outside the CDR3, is EAEVAQSPRYKITEKSQAVAFWCDPISGHATLYWYRQILGQGPELLVQFQDESVVDDSQLPKDRFSAERLKGVDSTLKIQPAELGDSAMYLCASSPGLSTDTQYFGPGTRLTVL.

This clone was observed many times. The CDR3 nucleotides read TGTGCCAGCAGCTTAGGGATCTACAATGAGCAGTTCTTC. Translating gives CASSLGIYNEQFF. The chain uses TRBV7-2 and TRBJ2-1; D is undetermined. Germline CDR1 and CDR2: SGHTA and FQGNSA. The length of the CDR3 is 13 residues. Between the trimmed V and J ends, which lost 1 base and 3 bases, there was a span of 4 bases.

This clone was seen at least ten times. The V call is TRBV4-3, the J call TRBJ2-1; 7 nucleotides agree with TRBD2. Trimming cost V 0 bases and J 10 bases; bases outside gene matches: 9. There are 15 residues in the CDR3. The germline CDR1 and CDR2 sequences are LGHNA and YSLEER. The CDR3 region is CASSQDDLAATEQFF. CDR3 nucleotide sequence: TGCGCCAGCAGCCAAGATGACCTAGCGGCAACCGAGCAGTTCTTC.

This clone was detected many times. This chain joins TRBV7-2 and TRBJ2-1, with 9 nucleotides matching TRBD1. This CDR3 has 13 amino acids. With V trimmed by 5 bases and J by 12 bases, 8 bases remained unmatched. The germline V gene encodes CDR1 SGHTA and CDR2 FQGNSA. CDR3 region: CASSTEQGARQFF. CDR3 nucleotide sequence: TGTGCCAGCAGCACTGAACAGGGGGCCCGGCAGTTCTTC.

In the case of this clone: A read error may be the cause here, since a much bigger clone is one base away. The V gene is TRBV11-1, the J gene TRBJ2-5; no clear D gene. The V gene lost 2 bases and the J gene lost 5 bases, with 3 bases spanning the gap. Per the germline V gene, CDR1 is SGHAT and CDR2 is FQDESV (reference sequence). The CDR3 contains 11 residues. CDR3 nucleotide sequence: TGTGCCAGCAGCTTAAAGGAGACCCAGTACTTC. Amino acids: CASSLKETQYF.

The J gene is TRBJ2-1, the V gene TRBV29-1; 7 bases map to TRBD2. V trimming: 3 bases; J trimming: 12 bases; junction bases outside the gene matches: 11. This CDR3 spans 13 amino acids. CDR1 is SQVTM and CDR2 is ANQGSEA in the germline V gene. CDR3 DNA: TGCAGCGTTGACCCGGGGAAGCGGGGTACGCAGTTCTTC. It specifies CSVDPGKRGTQFF.

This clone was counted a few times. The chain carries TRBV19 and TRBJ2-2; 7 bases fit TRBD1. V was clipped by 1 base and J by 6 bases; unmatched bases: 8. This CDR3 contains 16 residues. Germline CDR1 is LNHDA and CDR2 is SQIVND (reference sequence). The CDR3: CASSIVGGGWAGELFF. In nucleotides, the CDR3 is TGTGCCAGTAGTATAGTAGGGGGCGGATGGGCCGGGGAGCTGTTTTTT.